This T cell receptor (beta chain) is drawn from a study of Graves' ophthalmopathy and Graves' hyperthyroidism. Trimming took off 1 base at V and 4 bases at J, with 7 bases between the two ends. The CDR3 consists of 13 residues. Amplification from RNA transcripts yielded the TCR beta CDR3 regions. After a first-round RT-PCR with HTBI primers, a second-round multiplex PCR was run. TCRdb re-called the multiplex PCR reads with MiXCR, one entry per CDR3 protein. The sample has about 400,000 distinct CDR3 sequences; approximately 20% are singletons. Lactation, pregnancy, uncontrolled infections and other autoimmune diseases were all grounds for excluding patients.

The sample comprised peripheral blood. The chain carries TRBV12-3 or TRBV12-4 and TRBJ1-2; D not resolved. The origin of this receptor is a woman aged 18-29 years with Graves' ophthalmopathy. The CDR3 DNA follows: TGTGCCAGCAGTTTAGACGCAGTCTATGGCTACACCTTC. Translated, it gives CASSLDAVYGYTF.